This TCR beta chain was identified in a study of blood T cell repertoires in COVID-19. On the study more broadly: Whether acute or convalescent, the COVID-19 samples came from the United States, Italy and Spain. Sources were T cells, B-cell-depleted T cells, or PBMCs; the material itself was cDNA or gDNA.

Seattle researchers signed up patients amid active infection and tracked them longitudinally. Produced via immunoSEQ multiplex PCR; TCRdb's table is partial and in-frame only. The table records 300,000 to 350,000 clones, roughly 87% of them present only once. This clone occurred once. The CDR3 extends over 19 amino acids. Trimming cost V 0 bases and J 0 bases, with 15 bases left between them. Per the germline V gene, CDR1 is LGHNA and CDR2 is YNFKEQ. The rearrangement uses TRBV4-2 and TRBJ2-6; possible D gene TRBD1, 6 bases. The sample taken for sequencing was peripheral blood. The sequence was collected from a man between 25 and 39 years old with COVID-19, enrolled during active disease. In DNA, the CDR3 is TGTGCCAGCAGCCAAGACGGCTGGGGGCGGCCCTCTGGGGCCAACGTCCTGACTTTC. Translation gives CASSQDGWGRPSGANVLTF.